This T cell receptor (beta chain) was identified during a study of OX40 agonist ivuxolimab in advanced cancers. For context, the study as a whole: The costimulatory receptor OX40 (CD134) was targeted by ivuxolimab, a fully human IgG2 agonistic monoclonal antibody. Of the 50 to 55 patients in dose escalation, 19 had hepatocellular carcinoma, about 15 had melanoma, 9 had renal cell carcinoma and 9 had head and neck cancer. Patients were allowed to have had prior anti-PD-1, anti-PD-L1 or anti-CTLA-4 therapy, and around 41% of the dose-escalation patients had previously received checkpoint inhibitors. In the dose-escalation cohort, 82.7% of patients were male, and the mean age was approximately 64 years, with a range of roughly 23 to 85. Partial responses occurred in three dose-escalation patients, of whom one had hepatocellular carcinoma and two had cutaneous melanoma. Intravenous ivuxolimab was administered to patients every 2 weeks at six dose levels: 0.01, 0.1, 0.3, 1.5, 3 and 10 mg/kg. The paper reports the monotherapy dose-escalation portion (N of about 51 patients) of the phase I ivuxolimab trial. Peripheral TCRbeta sequencing aimed to test whether ivuxolimab altered TCR sequence diversity and caused clonal T-cell expansion.

CDR1 and CDR2 were assigned from the germline V gene as MDHEN and SYDVKM. From the cysteine up to the phenylalanine, the CDR3 has a length of 17 residues. Of all the DNA, just the CDR3 is kept, 51 bases in frame from base 1. Trimming takes 11 bases off V and 7 bases off J; junction bases not matched to a gene: 17. Study-level results and caveats: Partial responders in the 0.1-3.0 mg/kg groups had among the lowest normalized peripheral clonal expansion, especially among CD8+ T cells. Clonal expansion of both CD4+ and CD8+ blood T cells was observed from baseline to week 6 at doses 0.1 to 3.0 mg/kg. After ivuxolimab, CD8+ T cells had more expanded clones than CD4+ T cells on average. The antigen specificity of the clonally expanded peripheral T cells was not determined. Low levels of normalized T-cell clonal expansion were also shown by some nonresponding patients.

For sequencing of the TCRbeta CDR3 region, genomic DNA was extracted from the sorted cells. The immunoSEQ Assay was used for sequencing of TCRbeta CDR3 regions. The table was pulled from immuneACCESS by TCRdb, which kept in-frame rearrangements only. Such tables lose some clones; where checked, under half of the loss comes from unresolved V genes, and the rest has no known cause. Across this sample there are 45,000 to 55,000 clones, with about 83% seen only once. The ten most abundant clones make up roughly 13% of the sample. Patients with a history of autoimmune disease or receiving systemic immunosuppression were excluded from the trial. Peripheral blood for TCR sequencing was drawn from every dose cohort at baseline, at cycle 4 day 1 and at cycle 7 day 1. The samples were drawn from a first-in-human, open-label, multicenter phase I dose-escalation trial of ivuxolimab. The trial enrolled adults with locally advanced or metastatic head and neck squamous cell, hepatocellular, melanoma or renal cell carcinoma. CD4+ and CD8+ T cells were sorted separately from peripheral blood before TCR sequencing.

About this clone itself: Its antigen remains undetermined. No clone much larger than this one lies a single base away; base qualities are absent.

The receptor's source is an adult with an advanced solid tumor such as melanoma, head and neck, liver or kidney cancer. The sequence is built from TRBV28 and TRBJ2-1; 13 of the junction bases match TRBD2. The source material was CD4+ or CD8+ T cells sorted from blood, sampled in a trial of the OX40 agonist ivuxolimab. CDR3 region: CASQGTGTSGKYNEQFF. The nucleotide sequence is TGTGCCTCACAGGGTACGGGGACTAGCGGGAAGTATAATGAGCAGTTCTTC.